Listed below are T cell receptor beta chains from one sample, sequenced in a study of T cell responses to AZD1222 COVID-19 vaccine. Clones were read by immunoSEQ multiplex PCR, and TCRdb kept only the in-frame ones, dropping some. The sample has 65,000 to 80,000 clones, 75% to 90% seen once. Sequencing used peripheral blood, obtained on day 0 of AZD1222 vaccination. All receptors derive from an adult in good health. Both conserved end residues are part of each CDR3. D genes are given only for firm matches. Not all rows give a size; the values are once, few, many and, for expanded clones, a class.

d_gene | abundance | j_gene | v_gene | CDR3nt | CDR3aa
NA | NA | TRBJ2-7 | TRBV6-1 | TGTGCCAGCAGTGAAGAAGCAAGCCCAAGCACGCCTCCCAACTTC | CASSEEASPSTPPNF
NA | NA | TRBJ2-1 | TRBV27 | TGTGCCAGCAGTTTAGCGAGCTCCTACAATGAGCAGTTCTTC | CASSLASSYNEQFF
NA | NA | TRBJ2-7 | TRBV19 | TGTGCCAGTAGTATAGACCTAGACAGGCTTGAGCAGTACTTC | CASSIDLDRLEQYF
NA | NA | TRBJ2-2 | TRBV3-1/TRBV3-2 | TGTGCCAGCGCCAAGGGCACCGGGGAGCTGTTTTTT | CASAKGTGELFF
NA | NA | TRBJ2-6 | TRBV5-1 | TGCGCCAGCAGCCGCGTCGGGACGACATGGGCCAACGTCCTGACTTTC | CASSRVGTTWANVLTF
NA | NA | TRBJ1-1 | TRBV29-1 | TGCAGCGTTGCCAGGGGGAACACTGAAGCTTTCTTT | CSVARGNTEAFF
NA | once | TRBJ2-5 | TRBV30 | TGTGCCTGGAGATTAGGTAGCGCCCAAGAGACCCAGTACTTC | CAWRLGSAQETQYF
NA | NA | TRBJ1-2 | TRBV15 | TGTGCCACCAGCAGAGATGCACCGGAAGGCCTTTATGGCTACACCTTC | CATSRDAPEGLYGYTF
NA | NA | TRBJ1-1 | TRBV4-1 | TGCGCCAGCAGCCAAACGGGCGCGACTGAAGCTTTCTTT | CASSQTGATEAFF
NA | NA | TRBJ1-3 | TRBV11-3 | TGTGCCAGCAGCCCGATGCACTCTGGAAACACCATATATTTT | CASSPMHSGNTIYF
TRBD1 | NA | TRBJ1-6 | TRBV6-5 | TGTGCCAGCAGGGTGACAGGGATGGGTTCACCCCTCCACTTT | CASRVTGMGSPLHF
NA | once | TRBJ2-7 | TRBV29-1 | TGCAGCGTAGACTTCCAGGGTGCTGGCGAGCAGTACTTC | CSVDFQGAGEQYF
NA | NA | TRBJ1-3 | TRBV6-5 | TGTGCCAGCACTCCTGGACAGAAAGGAAACACCATATATTTT | CASTPGQKGNTIYF
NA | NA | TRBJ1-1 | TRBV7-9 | TGTGCCAGCAGCTTATACCCCAATCAAAGGACTGAAGCTTTCTTT | CASSLYPNQRTEAFF
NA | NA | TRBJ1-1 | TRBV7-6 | TGTGCCAGCAGCCCGCCAAGAGTGAACACTGAAGCTTTCTTT | CASSPPRVNTEAFF
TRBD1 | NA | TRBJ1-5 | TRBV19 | TGTGCCAGTAGCGACAGGGGGATCGGCAATCAGCCCCAGCATTTT | CASSDRGIGNQPQHF
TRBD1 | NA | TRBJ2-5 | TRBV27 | TGTGCCAGCAGTTCAGCCGGGACAGAAATAGAGTCCCAGTACTTC | CASSSAGTEIESQYF
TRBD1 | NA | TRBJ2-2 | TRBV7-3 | TGTGCCAGCAGCCGGGACAGGTGGACCGGGGAGCTGTTTTTT | CASSRDRWTGELFF
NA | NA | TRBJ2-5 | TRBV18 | TGTGCCAGCTCACCACCCTCCCTGTACCAAGAGACCCAGTACTTC | CASSPPSLYQETQYF
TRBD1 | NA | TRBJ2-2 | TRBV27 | TGTGCCAGCAGTCCCAACAGGGGCCCAACGCCCGGGGAGCTGTTTTTT | CASSPNRGPTPGELFF
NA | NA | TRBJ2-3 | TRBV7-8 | TGTGCCAGCAGCCCCGCCGCAGATACGCAGTATTTT | CASSPAADTQYF
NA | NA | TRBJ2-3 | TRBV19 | TGTGCCAGTAGTCCCCACTCAAACAGGGATACGCAGTATTTT | CASSPHSNRDTQYF
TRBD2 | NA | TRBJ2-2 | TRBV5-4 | TGTGCCAGCAGCTCGCCGACTAGCGGGAGGACCGGGGAGCTGTTTTTT | CASSSPTSGRTGELFF
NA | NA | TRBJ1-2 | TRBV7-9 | TGTGCCAGCAGCTTAGGAGGGGGACCGAAAGGCTACACCTTC | CASSLGGGPKGYTF
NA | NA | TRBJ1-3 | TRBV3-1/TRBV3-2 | TGTGCCAGCAGCCGGAGGAGTGGAAACACCATATATTTT | CASSRRSGNTIYF
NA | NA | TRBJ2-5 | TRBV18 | TGTGCCAGCTCACCACAGGGGCCGGATCCCCAGTACTTC | CASSPQGPDPQYF
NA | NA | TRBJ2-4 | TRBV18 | TGTGCCAGCTCACCCCCGATTACAGGGCACATTCAGTACTTC | CASSPPITGHIQYF
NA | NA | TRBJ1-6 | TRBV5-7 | TGTGCCAGCAGCTGCGGTCCCTCACCTAATTCACCCCTCCACTTT | CASSCGPSPNSPLHF
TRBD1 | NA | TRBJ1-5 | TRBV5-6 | TGTGCCAGCAGCGTGGGGACAGGGGGCTTAAGGAATCAGCCCCAGCATTTT | CASSVGTGGLRNQPQHF
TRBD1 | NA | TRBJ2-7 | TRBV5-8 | TGTGCCAGCAGCTTGGGACAGGGAGCCTACGAGCAGTACTTC | CASSLGQGAYEQYF
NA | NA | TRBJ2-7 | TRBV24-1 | TGTGCCGCCACCTACGCGACGGGTGAATCCTACGAGCAGTACTTC | CAATYATGESYEQYF
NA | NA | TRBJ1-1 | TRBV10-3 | TGTGCCATCAGGGTCGGGGTGATGAACACTGAAGCTTTCTTT | CAIRVGVMNTEAFF
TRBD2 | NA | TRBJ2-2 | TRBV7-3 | TGTGCCAGCAGCTTAATAGCGGGAGGCACCGGGGAGCTGTTTTTT | CASSLIAGGTGELFF
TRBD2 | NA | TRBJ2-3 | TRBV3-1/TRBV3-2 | TGTGCCAGCAGCCCCAGGACCGCGGGAGGTTGGGGCGATACGCAGTATTTT | CASSPRTAGGWGDTQYF
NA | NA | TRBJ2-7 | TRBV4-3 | TGCGCCAGCAGCCAAGGGCCACGGGACTACGAGCAGTACTTC | CASSQGPRDYEQYF
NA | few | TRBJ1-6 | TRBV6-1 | TGTGCCAGCAGTGAAGAAGTCGAACAGCGGTCACCCCTCCACTTT | CASSEEVEQRSPLHF
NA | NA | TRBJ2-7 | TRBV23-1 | TGCGCCAGCAGTCGGGGGCAGGGAAGTTACGAGCAGTACTTC | CASSRGQGSYEQYF
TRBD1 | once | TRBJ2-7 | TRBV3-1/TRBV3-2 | TGTGCCAGCAGCTCCGGGACAGTTCTCGAGCAGTACTTC | CASSSGTVLEQYF
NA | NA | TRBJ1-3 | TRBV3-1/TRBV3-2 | TGTGCCAGCAGCCCGGGGGGGCTAGACACCATATATTTT | CASSPGGLDTIYF
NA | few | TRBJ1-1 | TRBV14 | TGTGCCAGCAGCGCGACAGGGAACACTGAAGCTTTCTTT | CASSATGNTEAFF
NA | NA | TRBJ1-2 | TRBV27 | TGTGCCAGCAGTCCCCGAACAGGAGGCTACACCTTC | CASSPRTGGYTF
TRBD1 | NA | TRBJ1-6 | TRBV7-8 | TGTGCCAGCAGACCTGGACAGGGGCTCAATTCACCCCTCCACTTT | CASRPGQGLNSPLHF
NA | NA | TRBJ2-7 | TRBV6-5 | TGTGCCAGCGGTAGACCGTCGGACCCCTACGAGCAGTACTTC | CASGRPSDPYEQYF
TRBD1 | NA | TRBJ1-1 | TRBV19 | TGTGCCAGTAGTATAGACAGGGGGAGAACTGAAGCTTTCTTT | CASSIDRGRTEAFF
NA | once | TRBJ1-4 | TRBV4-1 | TGCGCCAGCAGCCGGCAAGGGTTGGGGTGGGAAAAACTGTTTTTT | CASSRQGLGWEKLFF
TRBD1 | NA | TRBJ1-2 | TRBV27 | TGTGCCAGCAGTCCTAGGGGACAGGCCTATGGCTACACCTTC | CASSPRGQAYGYTF
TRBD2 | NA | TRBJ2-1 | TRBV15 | TGTGCCACCAGCAGAGACGCTTTTGCGGGAGTGGGCTCCTACAATGAGCAGTTCTTC | CATSRDAFAGVGSYNEQFF
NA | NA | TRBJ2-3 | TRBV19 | TGTGCCAGTAGTTCCGGACAAAAGCAGTATTTT | CASSSGQKQYF
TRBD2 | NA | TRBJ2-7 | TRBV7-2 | TGTGCCAGCACGATGACTAGCGGGAGAGATTACGAGCAGTACTTC | CASTMTSGRDYEQYF
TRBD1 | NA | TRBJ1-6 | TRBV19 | TGTGCCAGTAGTGGAGGGGGCGGTGGATCACCCCTCCACTTT | CASSGGGGGSPLHF
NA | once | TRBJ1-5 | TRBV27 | TGTGCCAGCAGTTTATCGGGATATTCGGGGGCCAATCAGCCCCAGCATTTT | CASSLSGYSGANQPQHF
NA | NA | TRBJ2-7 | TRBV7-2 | TGTGCCAGCAGCTTAGGGACTGGGTACGAGCAGTACTTC | CASSLGTGYEQYF
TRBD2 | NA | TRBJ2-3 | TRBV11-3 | TGTGCCAGCAGCTTACGGAAACAGCGGGGAGCGATAATCACAGATACGCAGTATTTT | CASSLRKQRGAIITDTQYF
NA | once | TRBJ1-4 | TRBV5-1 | TGCGCCAGCAGCTTGGGGGGAGTAGGGCCCGTGTATGGAAAACTGTTTTTT | CASSLGGVGPVYGKLFF